The rows below give T cell receptor beta chains drawn from one sample of a study of blood T cells in healthy people across ages. TCRdb analysed the 5' RACE reads with MiXCR anew, one entry per CDR3 protein. The repertoire holds roughly 800,000 distinct CDR3 sequences, with roughly 64% as singletons. Material for sequencing was blood. The receptors derive from a man under 40 in good health. Both conserved end residues are part of each CDR3. The D gene is left open where the match is weak. Some rows have no size entry. The others give once, few or many, or a class for an expanded clone.

v_call,d_call,j_call,clone_size,cdr3_nt,cdr3_aa
TRBV4-2,.,TRBJ2-7,.,TGTGCCAGCAGCACATCCGGGACCCAAGGCGAGCAGTACTTC,CASSTSGTQGEQYF
TRBV7-2,.,TRBJ2-1,once,TGTGCCAGCAGCCTAGAACCGAATATCGGCAATGAGCAGTTCTTC,CASSLEPNIGNEQFF
TRBV6-5,.,TRBJ1-2,.,TGTGCCAGCAGTTACTCGACGCAGGGACTTGACTATGGCTACACCTTC,CASSYSTQGLDYGYTF
TRBV12-3/TRBV12-4,.,TRBJ1-5,.,TGTGCCAGCAGCTACACTGGCAATCAGCCCCAGCATTTT,CASSYTGNQPQHF
TRBV29-1,TRBD1,TRBJ2-7,few,TGCAGCGTTAAAGGCGGGACAGGGACCTACGAGCAGTACTTC,CSVKGGTGTYEQYF
TRBV20-1,.,TRBJ2-1,.,TGCAGTGCCAACTTGGGACAAGTGGGGTTGTATGAGCAGTTCTTC,CSANLGQVGLYEQFF
TRBV7-8,.,TRBJ1-5,.,TGTGCCAGCAGCTTAGCCGCACAGGGCTTGAGCAATCAGCCCCAGCATTTT,CASSLAAQGLSNQPQHF
TRBV29-1,.,TRBJ2-1,.,TGCAGCGTTGTCTCCAGCGGCAGATACAATGAGCAGTTCTTC,CSVVSSGRYNEQFF
TRBV29-1,TRBD2,TRBJ2-3,.,TGCACTAGCGGGAGCACAGATACGCAGTATTTT,CTSGSTDTQYF
TRBV6-1,.,TRBJ2-7,few,TGTGCCAGCAGTGAAGTATCCGAGCCGAGCGAGCAGTACTTC,CASSEVSEPSEQYF